These T cell receptor beta chains were read from a single sample in a study of T cells after yellow fever vaccination. TCRdb independently ran MiXCR on the 5' RACE reads; one entry per CDR3 protein. This table has just under 600,000 distinct CDR3 sequences, roughly 12% appearing once. Sequencing used PBMCs, obtained on the day of the yellow fever booster vaccination. The receptors come from a man aged 25-45 years who received the YFV17D yellow fever vaccine. Each CDR3 is given with its conserved first and last residue. The D gene is left open where the match is weak. Not every row has a clone size; where given, it reads once, few, many or a size class.

d_gene,v_gene,j_gene,len,abundance,CDR3aa,CDR3nt
TRBD1,TRBV6-5,TRBJ2-1,14,few,CASSYSTGINEQFF,TGTGCCAGCAGTTACTCGACAGGGATCAATGAGCAGTTCTTC
NA,TRBV6-1,TRBJ2-7,14,NA,CASSPSERLYEQYF,TGTGCCAGCAGTCCATCGGAGAGGCTCTACGAGCAGTACTTC
NA,TRBV11-2,TRBJ1-5,14,few,CASSLPGANQPQHF,TGTGCCAGCAGCTTACCCGGGGCCAATCAGCCCCAGCATTTT
TRBD1,TRBV3-1,TRBJ1-5,14,few,CASSPTGLNQPQHF,TGTGCCAGCAGTCCGACAGGGCTGAATCAGCCCCAGCATTTT
TRBD2,TRBV10-1,TRBJ2-7,14,few,CASSESAGDDEQYF,TGCGCCAGCAGTGAGTCTGCGGGGGACGACGAGCAGTACTTC
NA,TRBV5-1,TRBJ1-1,14,many,CASEDKFRSTEAFF,TGCGCCAGCGAGGACAAATTTCGGAGCACTGAAGCTTTCTTT
TRBD2,TRBV7-2,TRBJ2-1,16,few,CASTLLRLAAANEQFF,TGTGCCAGCACCCTTCTAAGGCTAGCGGCAGCCAATGAGCAGTTCTTC
NA,TRBV12-3/TRBV12-4,TRBJ2-1,12,NA,CASSFGFNEQFF,TGTGCCAGCAGTTTTGGCTTCAATGAGCAGTTCTTC
TRBD2,TRBV18,TRBJ2-1,15,NA,CASSPPTSGSDEQFF,TGTGCCAGCTCACCACCGACTAGCGGGAGCGATGAGCAGTTCTTC
TRBD2,TRBV20-1,TRBJ2-7,17,few,CSARDYIAGGPSYEQYF,TGCAGTGCTAGGGACTATATAGCGGGAGGGCCATCCTACGAGCAGTACTTC
NA,TRBV6-5,TRBJ2-7,15,many,CASSHARRGGYEQYF,TGTGCCAGCAGTCACGCCCGGAGGGGCGGCTACGAGCAGTACTTC
TRBD2,TRBV28,TRBJ2-7,14,NA,CASSFPSGSSEQYF,TGTGCCAGCAGTTTTCCTAGCGGGAGTAGCGAGCAGTACTTC
NA,TRBV4-3,TRBJ2-7,16,NA,CASSQDPRRSSYEQYF,TGCGCCAGCAGCCAAGACCCTAGAAGGAGCTCCTACGAGCAGTACTTC
NA,TRBV20-1,TRBJ2-1,12,NA,CSAELRGNEQFF,TGCAGTGCGGAACTAAGAGGTAATGAGCAGTTCTTC
TRBD1,TRBV28,TRBJ2-7,15,many,CASSSPGQGSYEQYF,TGTGCCAGCAGTTCTCCGGGACAGGGCTCCTACGAGCAGTACTTC
TRBD2,TRBV7-2,TRBJ2-7,15,few,CASSLARTSGYEQYF,TGTGCCAGCAGCTTAGCGAGGACTAGCGGTTACGAGCAGTACTTC
NA,TRBV14,TRBJ1-1,12,few,CASSPSHTEAFF,TGTGCCAGCAGCCCTTCGCACACTGAAGCTTTCTTT
TRBD1,TRBV19,TRBJ1-1,15,few,CASSPQTGAVTEAFF,TGTGCCAGTAGTCCCCAGACAGGGGCGGTCACTGAAGCTTTCTTT
NA,TRBV4-1,TRBJ2-1,12,few,CASSQVNNEQFF,TGCGCCAGCAGCCAAGTCAACAATGAGCAGTTCTTC
TRBD2,TRBV7-9,TRBJ2-7,15,NA,CASSQRLAGGNEQYF,TGTGCCAGCAGCCAAAGACTAGCGGGAGGTAATGAGCAGTACTTC
NA,TRBV18,TRBJ2-5,15,few,CASSPTERNQETQYF,TGTGCCAGCTCTCCGACAGAAAGGAATCAAGAGACCCAGTACTTC
NA,TRBV20-1,TRBJ1-1,15,few,CSASTTGIGNTEAFF,TGCAGTGCTAGTACAACAGGGATCGGGAATACTGAAGCTTTCTTT
TRBD1,TRBV30,TRBJ1-5,15,few,CAWKRRGQGDQPQHF,TGTGCCTGGAAGCGGAGGGGACAGGGAGATCAGCCCCAGCATTTT
NA,TRBV18,TRBJ2-3,13,few,CASSPPLLDTQYF,TGTGCCAGCTCACCACCGCTCCTAGATACGCAGTATTTT
NA,TRBV11-2,TRBJ1-2,13,few,CASSLQTNYGYTF,TGTGCCAGCAGCTTACAGACAAACTATGGCTACACCTTC
NA,TRBV11-2,TRBJ2-1,13,few,CASNTNSYNEQFF,TGTGCCAGCAATACTAACTCCTACAATGAGCAGTTCTTC
NA,TRBV19,TRBJ2-1,16,once,CASSQRVGSGYNEQFF,TGTGCCAGTAGCCAGCGCGTTGGTAGCGGTTACAATGAGCAGTTCTTC
NA,TRBV7-9,TRBJ1-5,16,NA,CASSLAFGVGNQPQHF,TGTGCCAGCAGCTTAGCATTCGGGGTCGGCAATCAGCCCCAGCATTTT
NA,TRBV6-2/TRBV6-3,TRBJ2-7,16,few,CASSRFSGGLHYEQYF,TGTGCCAGCAGCCGGTTTAGCGGAGGGCTTCACTACGAGCAGTACTTC